This T cell receptor (beta chain) derives from a study of PD-L1 blockade in urothelial cancer. About the study: Of around 31 patients, twenty-five were males with bladder-origin urothelial cancer. Study outcomes and limitations: Pretreatment blood TCR clonality under the median forecast improved survival.

The time point: pretreatment peripheral blood. Germline-derived CDR1 and CDR2 are SQVTM and ANQGSEA. V lost 0 bases and J lost 2, with 11 bases in between. CDR3 length: 15 amino acids. Repertoires were generated with immunoSEQ multiplex PCR, while TCRdb's copy carries only in-frame clones and drops some. The sample holds 50,000 or so clones; around 84% are singletons and the top ten take over 3%. Remarks on this clone: Its specificity is unknown.

The input for sequencing was PBMCs, taken around atezolizumab (anti-PD-L1) treatment. The chain has TRBV29-1 and TRBJ2-1; D unclear. This receptor was taken from a man aged 70-80 years with urothelial cancer. This CDR3 reads CSVEDELPPYNEQFF. In nucleotides, the CDR3 is TGCAGCGTTGAAGATGAGCTTCCTCCCTACAATGAGCAGTTCTTC.